The sequence of this TCR beta chain was determined in a study of CD8 T cells in Susac syndrome. Looking at the study overall: There were Susac syndrome patients who were therapy-naive at blood draw, others on corticosteroids, and others on intravenous immunoglobulin alone.

Roughly 0.45 to 1 ug RNA was reverse transcribed with random hexamers. Amplification of TCR beta CDR3 spanned 54 Vbeta and 13 Jbeta via immunoSEQ multiplex PCR. TCRdb recomputed calls from the immunoSEQ multiplex PCR reads with MiXCR, one row per CDR3 protein. The profile shows 95,000 to 150,000 distinct CDR3 sequences, just over 95% of them singletons. Germline values: CDR1 SNHLY, CDR2 FYNNEI. The CDR3 is 14 residues long. V lost 1 base and J lost 4, with 10 bases in between. This TCR derives from a human donor with Susac syndrome. Material for sequencing was CD4+ T cells from PBMCs. The chain has TRBV2 and TRBJ1-2, with a possible D match to TRBD1 (5 bases). CDR3 nucleotide sequence: TGTGCCAGCAGTGAAGAGGGGATGGGCTATGGCTACACCTTC. Translating gives CASSEEGMGYGYTF.